One and the same sample provided the 15 T cell receptor beta chains below, sequenced in a study of radiation and T cells in renal cell carcinoma. Time point noted: baseline pretreatment blood. Treatment indicated: 15 Gy SBRT to primary tumor, nephrectomy 4 weeks later. Only in-frame clones appear in the TCRdb table, and some are missing; sequencing was by immunoSEQ multiplex PCR. The sample has about 140,000 clones, roughly 85% seen once. The sequencing here drew on blood, taken from a patient whose treatment included radiotherapy and nephrectomy. Receptors were obtained from a woman aged 45-59 years with renal cell carcinoma.

This rearrangement joins TRBV6-6 to TRBJ2-7; 8 positions match TRBD1. CDR3 length equals 14 residues. Germline V CDR1 and CDR2: MNHNY, SVGAGI (reference sequence). The V gene end was trimmed by 8 bases and the J gene end by 6 bases; junction bases not matched to a gene: 12. CDR3 sequence (DNA): TGTGCCAGCGGCCGGGACAGGACCACTTTCGAGCAGTACTTC. This encodes CASGRDRTTFEQYF.

The chain combines TRBV7-3 with TRBJ2-5; TRBD2 aligns across 11 bases. Trimming at V came to 5 bases and at J to 4 bases, leaving 6 bases not matched to a gene. Looked up from germline, CDR1 is SGHTA and CDR2 is FQGTGA. This CDR3 region has 15 residues. The CDR3 nucleotides read TGTGCCAGCAGCCCCCCCCTAGCGGGAGGAGAGACCCAGTACTTC. Protein sequence: CASSPPLAGGETQYF.

The genes are TRBV5-1 and TRBJ1-6, with 11 nucleotides matching TRBD1. CDR3 size: 14 residues. V dropped 3 bases and J dropped 8; count of bases not matched to a gene: 1. Germline V gene sequence: CDR1 SGHRS, CDR2 YFSETQ. CDR3: CASSWGQGDSPLHF. DNA for the CDR3: TGCGCCAGCAGCTGGGGACAGGGGGATTCACCCCTCCACTTT. The whole variable domain, filled in from reference TRBV5-1 and TRBJ1-6, reads KAGVTQTPRYLIKTRGQQVTLSCSPISGHRSVSWYQQTPGQGLQFLFEYFSETQRNKGNFPGRFSGRQFSNSRSEMNVSTLELGDSALYLCASSWGQGDSPLHFGNGTRLTVT.

J is TRBJ1-2 and V is TRBV27; D remains unclear. Trimming shortened V by 2 bases and J by 4 bases, and 8 bases separated the two germline ends. Germline CDR1 MNHEY, CDR2 SMNVEV (reference sequence). This CDR3 is built from 13 residues. CDR3 bases: TGTGCCAGCAGTTTACGGGGTCTCTATGGCTACACCTTC. As protein: CASSLRGLYGYTF.

The chain employs TRBV5-1 and TRBJ2-7; 10 bases fit TRBD1. Per the germline V gene, CDR1 is SGHRS and CDR2 is YFSETQ. V was pared by 8 bases and J by 2 bases, with 4 bases of the junction left unmatched. The CDR3 extends over 13 amino acids. Here the CDR3 reads CASSTGGAYEQYF. DNA of the CDR3: TGCGCCAGTTCGACAGGGGGCGCCTACGAGCAGTACTTC.

The V call is TRBV23-1, the J call TRBJ2-7; D remains unclear. TRBV23-1 is marked as an open reading frame, function uncertain. The CDR3 covers 10 residues. CDR3 loop: CGLDSYEQYF. The DNA for the CDR3 is TGCGGCCTGGATTCCTACGAGCAGTACTTC.

This clone appeared once. The chain joins TRBV28 to TRBJ2-7, with D unresolved. The CDR3 is 12 amino acids. Germline V gene data show CDR1 as MDHEN and CDR2 as SYDVKM. Deletions cut 3 bases from V and 6 bases from J, with 9 bases between. The CDR3 sequence is CASSLLLVEQYF. The CDR3 DNA sequence: TGTGCCAGCAGTTTGCTGTTAGTCGAGCAGTACTTC.

This clone was observed a handful of times. The V call is TRBV19, the J call TRBJ1-6; D unclear. Germline lookup yields CDR1 LNHDA and CDR2 SQIVND (reference sequence). The germline V and J ends were trimmed by 1 base and 7 bases, with 14 bases remaining between them. The CDR3 has 16 residues. CDR3 nucleotides: TGTGCCAGTAGTATAGGGTTACGGATTCCCAATTCACCCCTCCACTTT. Encoded protein: CASSIGLRIPNSPLHF. Full variable domain (missing parts from reference TRBV19 and TRBJ1-6): DGGITQSPKYLFRKEGQNVTLSCEQNLNHDAMYWYRQDPGQGLRLIYYSQIVNDFQKGDIAEGYSVSREKKESFPLTVTSAQKNPTAFYLCASSIGLRIPNSPLHFGNGTRLTVT.

The chain carries TRBV11-2 and TRBJ2-2, with a weak D call TRBD2 (5 bases). V was trimmed by 5 bases and J by 6 bases, leaving 10 bases between them. This CDR3 is 13 amino acids long. Per the germline V gene, CDR1 is SGHAT and CDR2 is FQNNGV. The CDR3 loop reads CASSITSSGELFF. The DNA of the CDR3 is TGTGCCAGCAGCATAACTAGTTCCGGGGAGCTGTTTTTT.

V and J are TRBV4-2 and TRBJ2-7; a possible D gene is TRBD1 (6 bases). The CDR3 has 15 residues. With 1 base removed from V and 2 bases from J, the gap between germline ends came to 12 bases. Germline values: CDR1 LGHNA, CDR2 YNFKEQ. Here the CDR3 reads CASSQAPGETYEQYF. CDR3 sequence (DNA): TGTGCCAGCAGCCAAGCCCCAGGGGAGACCTACGAGCAGTACTTC.

In DNA, the CDR3 is TGTGCCAGCAGTCACAGGGTTAATGGCTACACCTTC. This gives the protein CASSHRVNGYTF. V and J are TRBV6-6 and TRBJ1-2; tentative D call: TRBD1 (6 bases). The germline V gene encodes CDR1 MNHNY and CDR2 SVGAGI (reference sequence). Trimming took off 5 bases at V and 6 bases at J, with 10 bases between the two ends. This CDR3 region has 12 residues.

Only one count was recorded for this clone. This chain links TRBV10-3 with TRBJ2-1, with 8 bases that match TRBD2. This CDR3 has 15 amino acids. The V and J ends lost 6 bases and 0 bases, in that order; junction bases with no gene match: 4. The germline V gene encodes CDR1 ENHRY and CDR2 SYGVKD. The CDR3 is CAIRRSGSSYNEQFF. The DNA for the CDR3 is TGTGCCATCAGGAGGAGCGGGAGCTCCTACAATGAGCAGTTCTTC.

V gene TRBV9 combines with J gene TRBJ2-7; 9 bases map to TRBD2. After removal of 3 bases from V and 5 bases from J, the junction contained 9 bases not matched to a gene. CDR3 size: 15 residues. Germline V gene sequence: CDR1 SGDLS, CDR2 YYNGEE. The CDR3 spells CASSGGGLAGDEQYF. Here the CDR3 DNA reads TGTGCCAGCAGCGGAGGGGGACTAGCCGGCGACGAGCAGTACTTC. The entire variable domain, with the rest obtained from reference TRBV9 and TRBJ2-7, is as follows: DSGVTQTPKHLITATGQRVTLRCSPRSGDLSVYWYQQSLDQGLQFLIQYYNGEERAKGNILERFSAQQFPDLHSELNLSSLELGDSALYFCASSGGGLAGDEQYFGPGTRLTVT.

The chain carries TRBV4-3 and TRBJ1-4; D gene ambiguous. The CDR3 extends over 16 amino acids. V was cut by 1 base and J by 6 bases, with 15 bases left in between. Germline V lookup: CDR1 LGHNA, CDR2 YSLEER. The CDR3 DNA follows: TGCGCCAGCAGCCAAGGGCCGGAGGGCACGGATGAAAAACTGTTTTTT. Its protein is CASSQGPEGTDEKLFF.

This rearrangement joins TRBV7-2 to TRBJ2-5; D not resolved. The CDR3 contains 12 residues. V gave up 0 bases and J gave up 1 base, with 0 bases separating them. The germline gives CDR1 SGHTA, CDR2 FQGNSA. The CDR3: CASSLAQETQYF. CDR3 coding DNA: TGTGCCAGCAGCTTAGCCCAAGAGACCCAGTACTTC.